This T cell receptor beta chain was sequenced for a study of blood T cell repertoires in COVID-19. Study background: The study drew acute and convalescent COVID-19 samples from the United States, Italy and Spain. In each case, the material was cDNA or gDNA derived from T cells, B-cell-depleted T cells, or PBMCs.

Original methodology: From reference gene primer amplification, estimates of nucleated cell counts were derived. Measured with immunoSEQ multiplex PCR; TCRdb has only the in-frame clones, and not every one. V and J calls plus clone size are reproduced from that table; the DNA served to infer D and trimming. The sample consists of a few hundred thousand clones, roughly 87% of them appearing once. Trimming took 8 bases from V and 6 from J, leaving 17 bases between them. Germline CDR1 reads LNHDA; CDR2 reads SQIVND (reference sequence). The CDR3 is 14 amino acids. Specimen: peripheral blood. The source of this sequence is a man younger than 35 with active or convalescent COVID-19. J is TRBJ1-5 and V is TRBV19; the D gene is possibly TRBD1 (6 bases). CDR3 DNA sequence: TGTGCCAGTGGTCCGACAGGTATCGGTCAGCCCCAGCATTTT. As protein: CASGPTGIGQPQHF.